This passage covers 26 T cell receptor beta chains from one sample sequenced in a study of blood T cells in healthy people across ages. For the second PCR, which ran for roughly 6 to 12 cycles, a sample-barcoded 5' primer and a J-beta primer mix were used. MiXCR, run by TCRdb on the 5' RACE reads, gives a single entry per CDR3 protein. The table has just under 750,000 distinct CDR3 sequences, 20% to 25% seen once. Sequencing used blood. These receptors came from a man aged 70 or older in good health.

The CDR3: CASSYRAREKLFF. The CDR3, as DNA: TGTGCCAGCAGTTACAGGGCACGAGAAAAACTGTTTTTT. The chain uses TRBV6-6 and TRBJ1-4; D ambiguous. Trimming left V 2 bases short and J 8 bases short, with 9 bases between. The CDR3 length is 13 residues. CDR1 and CDR2 from the germline V gene are MNHNY and SVGAGI (reference sequence).

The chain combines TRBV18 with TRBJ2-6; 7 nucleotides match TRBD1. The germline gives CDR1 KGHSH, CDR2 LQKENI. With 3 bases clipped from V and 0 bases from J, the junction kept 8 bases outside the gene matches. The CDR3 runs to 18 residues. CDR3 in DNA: TGTGCCAGCTCACCTTCAGGGGGTACCAGCTCTGGGGCCAACGTCCTGACTTTC. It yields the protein CASSPSGGTSSGANVLTF.

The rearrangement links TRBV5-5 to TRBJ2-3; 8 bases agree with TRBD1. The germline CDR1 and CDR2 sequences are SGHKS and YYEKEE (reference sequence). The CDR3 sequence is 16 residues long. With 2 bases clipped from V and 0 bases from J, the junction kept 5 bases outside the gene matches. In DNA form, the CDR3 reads TGTGCCAGCAGCTTTTCGGGACAGGCTAGCACAGATACGCAGTATTTT. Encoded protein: CASSFSGQASTDTQYF.

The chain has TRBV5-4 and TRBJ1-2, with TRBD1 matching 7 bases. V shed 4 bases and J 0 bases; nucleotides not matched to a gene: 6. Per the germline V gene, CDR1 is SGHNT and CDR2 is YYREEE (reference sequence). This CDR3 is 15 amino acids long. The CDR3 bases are TGTGCCAGCAGCCTCGACAGGGCGACTAACTATGGCTACACCTTC. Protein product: CASSLDRATNYGYTF.

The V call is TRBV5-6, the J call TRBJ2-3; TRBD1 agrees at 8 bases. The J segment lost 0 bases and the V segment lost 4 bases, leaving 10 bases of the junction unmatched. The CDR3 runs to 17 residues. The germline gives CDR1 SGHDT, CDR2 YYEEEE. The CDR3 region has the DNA TGTGCCAGCAGCCGAAGCCGGGACAGGACCAGCACAGATACGCAGTATTTT. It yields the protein CASSRSRDRTSTDTQYF.

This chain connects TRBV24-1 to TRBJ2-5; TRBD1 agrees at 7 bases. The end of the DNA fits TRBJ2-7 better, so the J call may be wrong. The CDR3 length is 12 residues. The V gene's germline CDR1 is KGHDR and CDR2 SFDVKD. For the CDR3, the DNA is TGTGCCACGGCGACAGGGTCGGCCGAGCAGTACTTC. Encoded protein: CATATGSAEQYF.

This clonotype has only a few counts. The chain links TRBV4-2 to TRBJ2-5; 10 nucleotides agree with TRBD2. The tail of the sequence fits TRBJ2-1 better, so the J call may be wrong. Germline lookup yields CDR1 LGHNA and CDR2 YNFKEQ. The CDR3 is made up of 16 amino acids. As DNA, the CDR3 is TGTGCCAGCAGCCAAGGGGCTAGCGGGGGAAGGGATGAGCAGTTCTTC. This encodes CASSQGASGGRDEQFF.

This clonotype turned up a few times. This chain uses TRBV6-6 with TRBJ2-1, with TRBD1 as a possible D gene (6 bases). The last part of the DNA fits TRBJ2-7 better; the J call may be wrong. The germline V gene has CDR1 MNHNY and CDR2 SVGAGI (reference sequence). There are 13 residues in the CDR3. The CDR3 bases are TGTGCCAGCGGACGCCAGGGGCTCTACGAGCAGTACTTC. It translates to CASGRQGLYEQYF.

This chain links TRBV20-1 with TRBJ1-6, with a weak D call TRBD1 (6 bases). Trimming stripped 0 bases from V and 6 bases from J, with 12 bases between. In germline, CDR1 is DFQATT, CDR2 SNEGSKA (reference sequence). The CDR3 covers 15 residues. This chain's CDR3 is CSARDRGGGNSPLHF. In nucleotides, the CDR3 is TGCAGTGCTAGAGATAGGGGGGGAGGTAATTCACCCCTCCACTTT.

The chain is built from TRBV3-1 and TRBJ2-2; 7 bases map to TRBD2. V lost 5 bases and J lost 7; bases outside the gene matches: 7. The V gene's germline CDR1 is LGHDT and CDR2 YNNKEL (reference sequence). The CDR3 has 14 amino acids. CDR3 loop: CASSGTTSVGELFF. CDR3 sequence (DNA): TGTGCCAGCAGCGGGACTACCTCCGTCGGGGAGCTGTTTTTT.

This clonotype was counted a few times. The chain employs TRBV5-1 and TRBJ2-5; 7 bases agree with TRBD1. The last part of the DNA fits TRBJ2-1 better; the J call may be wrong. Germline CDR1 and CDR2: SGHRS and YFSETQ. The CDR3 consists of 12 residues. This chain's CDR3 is CASSLQGDPQFF. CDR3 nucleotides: TGCGCCAGCAGCTTGCAGGGGGATCCGCAGTTCTTC.

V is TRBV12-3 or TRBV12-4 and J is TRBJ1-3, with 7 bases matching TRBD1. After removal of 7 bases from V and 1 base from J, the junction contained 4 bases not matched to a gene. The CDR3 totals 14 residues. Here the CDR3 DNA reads TGTGCCAGCACCGCGGGACAGTCTGGAAACACCATATATTTT. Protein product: CASTAGQSGNTIYF.

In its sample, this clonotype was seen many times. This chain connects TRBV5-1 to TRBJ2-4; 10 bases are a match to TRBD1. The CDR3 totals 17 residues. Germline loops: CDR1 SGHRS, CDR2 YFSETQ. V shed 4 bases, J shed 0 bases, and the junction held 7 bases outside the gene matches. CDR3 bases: TGCGCCAGCAGCCCCGGGGGACAGGGGATAGCCAAAAACATTCAGTACTTC. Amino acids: CASSPGGQGIAKNIQYF.

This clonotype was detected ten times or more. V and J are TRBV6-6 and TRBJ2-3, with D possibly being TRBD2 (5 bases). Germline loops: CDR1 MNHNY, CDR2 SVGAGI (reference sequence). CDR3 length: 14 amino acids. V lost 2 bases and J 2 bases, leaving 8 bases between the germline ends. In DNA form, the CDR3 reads TGTGCCAGCAGTTACCGGAGGTTCACAGATACGCAGTATTTT. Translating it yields CASSYRRFTDTQYF.

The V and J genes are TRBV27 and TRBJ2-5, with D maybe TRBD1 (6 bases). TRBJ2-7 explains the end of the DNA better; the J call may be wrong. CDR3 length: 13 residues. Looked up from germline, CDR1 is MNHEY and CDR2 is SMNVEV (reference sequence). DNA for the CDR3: TGTGCCAGCAGTTTAACAGGGTGGAACGAGCAGTACTTC. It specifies CASSLTGWNEQYF.

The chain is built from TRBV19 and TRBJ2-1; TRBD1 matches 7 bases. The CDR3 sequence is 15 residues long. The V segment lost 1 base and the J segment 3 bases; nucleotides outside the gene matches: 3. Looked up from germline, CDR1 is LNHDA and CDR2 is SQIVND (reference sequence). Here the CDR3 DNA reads TGTGCCAGTAGTATAGGTTGGGACAGCTACAATGAGCAGTTCTTC. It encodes CASSIGWDSYNEQFF.

The CDR3 nucleotides are TGCGCCAGCAGCCAAGATGACAGCGGGGGAAACTATGGCTACACCTTC. It specifies CASSQDDSGGNYGYTF. The chain employs TRBV4-1 and TRBJ1-2, with D maybe TRBD1 (5 bases). Trimming pared 0 bases from V and 2 bases from J, leaving 13 bases between. CDR1 and CDR2 from the germline V gene are MGHRA and YSYEKL. The CDR3 loop spans 16 amino acids.

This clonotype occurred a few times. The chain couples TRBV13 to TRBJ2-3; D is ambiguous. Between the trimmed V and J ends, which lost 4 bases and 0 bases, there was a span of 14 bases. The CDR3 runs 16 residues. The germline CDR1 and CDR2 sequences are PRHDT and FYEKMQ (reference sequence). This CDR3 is CASSSAGSRSTDTQYF. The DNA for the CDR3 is TGTGCCAGCAGCTCCGCCGGTTCGCGGAGCACAGATACGCAGTATTTT.

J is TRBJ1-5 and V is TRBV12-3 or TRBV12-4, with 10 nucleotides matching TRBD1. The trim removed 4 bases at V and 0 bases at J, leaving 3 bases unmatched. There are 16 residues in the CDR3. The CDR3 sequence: CASSYRDRGSNQPQHF. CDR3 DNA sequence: TGTGCCAGCAGTTACCGGGACAGGGGTAGCAATCAGCCCCAGCATTTT.

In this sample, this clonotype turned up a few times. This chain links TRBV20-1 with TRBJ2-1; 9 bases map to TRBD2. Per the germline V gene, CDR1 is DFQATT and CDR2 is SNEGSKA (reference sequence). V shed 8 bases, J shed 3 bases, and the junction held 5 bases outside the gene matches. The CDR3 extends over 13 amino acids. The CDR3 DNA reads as TGCAGTCCCCGTAGCGGGGGCTACAATGAGCAGTTCTTC. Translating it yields CSPRSGGYNEQFF.

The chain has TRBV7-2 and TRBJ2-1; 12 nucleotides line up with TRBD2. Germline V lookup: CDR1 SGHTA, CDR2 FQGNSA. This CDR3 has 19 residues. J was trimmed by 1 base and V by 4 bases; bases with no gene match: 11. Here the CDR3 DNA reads TGTGCCAGCAGCTCTCTGCTAGCGGGAGGGCCGGGATCCTACAATGAGCAGTTCTTC. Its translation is CASSSLLAGGPGSYNEQFF.

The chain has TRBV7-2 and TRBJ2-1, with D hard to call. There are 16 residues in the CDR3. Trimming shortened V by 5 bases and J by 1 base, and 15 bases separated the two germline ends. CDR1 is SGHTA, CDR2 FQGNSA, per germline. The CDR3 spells CASSRTPDPSYNEQFF. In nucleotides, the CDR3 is TGTGCCAGCAGCAGGACCCCAGACCCATCCTACAATGAGCAGTTCTTC.

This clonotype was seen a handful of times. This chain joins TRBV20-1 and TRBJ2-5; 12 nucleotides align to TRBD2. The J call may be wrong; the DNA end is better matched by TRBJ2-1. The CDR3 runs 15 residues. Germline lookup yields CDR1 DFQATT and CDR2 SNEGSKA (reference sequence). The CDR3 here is CSATRTSGGIWEQFF. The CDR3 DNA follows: TGCAGTGCCACCCGAACTAGCGGGGGGATTTGGGAGCAGTTCTTC.

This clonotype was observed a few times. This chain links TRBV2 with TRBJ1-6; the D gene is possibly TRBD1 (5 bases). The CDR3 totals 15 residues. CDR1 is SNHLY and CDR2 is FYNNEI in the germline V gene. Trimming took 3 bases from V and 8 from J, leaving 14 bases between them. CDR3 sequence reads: CASSDAGSGYSPLHF. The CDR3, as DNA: TGTGCCAGCAGTGATGCAGGGTCCGGGTATTCACCCCTCCACTTT.

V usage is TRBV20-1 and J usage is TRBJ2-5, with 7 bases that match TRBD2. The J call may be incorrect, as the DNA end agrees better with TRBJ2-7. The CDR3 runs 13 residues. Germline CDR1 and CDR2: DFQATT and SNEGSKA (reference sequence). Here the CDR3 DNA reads TGCAGTGCTAAGCGGGGTGCATTCTACGAGCAGTACTTC. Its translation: CSAKRGAFYEQYF.

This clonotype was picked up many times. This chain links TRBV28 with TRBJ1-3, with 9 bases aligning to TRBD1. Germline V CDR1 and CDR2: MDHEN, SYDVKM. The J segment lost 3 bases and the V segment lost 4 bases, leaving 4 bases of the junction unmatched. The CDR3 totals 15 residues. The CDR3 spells CASSSYRGLGNTIYF. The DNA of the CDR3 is TGTGCCAGCAGTTCCTACAGGGGGCTTGGAAACACCATATATTTT.